This T cell receptor (beta chain) was identified in a study of T cell responses to AZD1222 COVID-19 vaccine. Clones were read by immunoSEQ multiplex PCR, and TCRdb kept only the in-frame ones, dropping some. The sample holds 100,000 or so clones, 82% seen once. The CDR3 length is 14 residues. Germline V gene lookup returns CDR1 MGHRA and CDR2 YSYEKL. V was trimmed by 1 base and J by 12 bases, leaving 18 bases between them. The sequence was collected from an adult in good health. The rearrangement joins TRBV4-1 to TRBJ1-1; D unclear. This material consisted of peripheral blood, taken on day 0 of AZD1222 vaccination. CDR3 sequence: CASSQVRHPPFPFF. CDR3 in DNA: TGCGCCAGCAGCCAAGTCAGGCATCCACCCTTTCCTTTCTTT.